This is a list of T cell receptor beta chains from one sample in a study of T cells in Graves' hyperthyroidism and ophthalmopathy. MiXCR, applied by TCRdb to the multiplex PCR reads, yields one record per CDR3 protein. The profile shows a few hundred thousand distinct CDR3 sequences, roughly 14% of them singletons. The specimen was blood. Source of these receptors: a woman aged 18-29 years with Graves' hyperthyroidism that later progressed to Graves' ophthalmopathy. Each CDR3 is given with its conserved first and last residue. D genes are given only for firm matches. The size field is filled for only some rows; it gives once, few, many or a size class.

clone size	D gene	V gene	CDR3 length	J gene	CDR3 protein
many	-	TRBV7-9	15	TRBJ1-1	CASSPRGGKDTEAFF
many	TRBD1	TRBV27	17	TRBJ2-7	CASSLSALGTGTYEQYF
-	TRBD1	TRBV6-5	16	TRBJ1-5	CASSYSGTGGRQPQHF
few	TRBD1	TRBV29-1	13	TRBJ1-4	CSAKTGGYEKLFF
many	TRBD2	TRBV12-3/TRBV12-4	14	TRBJ2-1	CASTNSGRIYEQFF
many	-	TRBV20-1	15	TRBJ2-1	CSARDPFAGYNEQFF
many	TRBD1	TRBV27	15	TRBJ1-2	CASSSLDRAGYGYTF
many	-	TRBV2	11	TRBJ1-5	CASSGGQPQHF
many	-	TRBV14	19	TRBJ2-3	CASSQGLYRLISSTDTQYF
many	-	TRBV3-1	15	TRBJ1-2	CASSQQGGFDYGYTF
many	TRBD2	TRBV27	16	TRBJ2-2	CASSLLAGAQGGELFF
-	TRBD1	TRBV27	16	TRBJ2-7	CASSPAGRGRSYEQYF
-	-	TRBV10-2	14	TRBJ2-1	CASSALVSRDEQFF
-	-	TRBV6-1	14	TRBJ1-5	CASSEGGGNQPQHF
many	TRBD1	TRBV6-1	12	TRBJ2-1	CASSYPGGEQFF
few	TRBD1	TRBV7-9	17	TRBJ2-3	CASSLWATGQDSDTQYF
many	TRBD2	TRBV18	15	TRBJ2-2	CASETSGSGPGELFF
many	-	TRBV3-1	16	TRBJ1-1	CASSQDSGLIGTEAFF
few	TRBD2	TRBV5-1	16	TRBJ2-1	CASSLLAGETYNEQFF
many	TRBD1	TRBV2	16	TRBJ1-1	CASSEARTGDNTEAFF
many	TRBD2	TRBV6-2/TRBV6-3	15	TRBJ2-1	CASSSRGRRLVEQFF
many	-	TRBV11-2	17	TRBJ1-2	CASSLYLQRPLQDGYTF
many	TRBD2	TRBV7-2	15	TRBJ2-1	CASSLSGSSYNEQFF
many	TRBD2	TRBV24-1	18	TRBJ2-5	CATSGTEASGPKRETQYF
-	-	TRBV5-1	16	TRBJ2-3	CASSLNSYSSTDTQYF
few	-	TRBV4-2	14	TRBJ2-7	CASSQVSGGAEQYF
-	-	TRBV20-1	14	TRBJ2-7	CSARDDSGLGEQYF
many	-	TRBV2	14	TRBJ2-5	CASSDSTVRETQYF
many	TRBD2	TRBV20-1	13	TRBJ2-7	CSARTSGSGGQYF
-	-	TRBV20-1	11	TRBJ1-2	CSIRGDHGYTF
many	-	TRBV12-3/TRBV12-4	13	TRBJ1-1	CASSLRTGTEAFF
many	TRBD2	TRBV7-9	20	TRBJ2-7	CASSLILHGTSGSRGYEQYF
-	TRBD1	TRBV7-6	16	TRBJ2-3	CASSSAGTGSSDTQYF
-	TRBD1	TRBV20-1	13	TRBJ2-7	CSARRQGFEEQYF
many	-	TRBV20-1	14	TRBJ2-3	CSARSMTGPDTQYF
-	-	TRBV29-1	12	TRBJ1-1	CSVLGVNTEAFF
many	TRBD2	TRBV20-1	18	TRBJ2-1	CSARDEGGQREAENEQFF
-	TRBD1	TRBV5-6	20	TRBJ1-1	CASSFGRRGDSRGAGTEGFF
many	-	TRBV28	14	TRBJ2-5	CASSFSADQETQYF
-	-	TRBV6-1	15	TRBJ2-7	CASSSREPVTYEQYF
many	-	TRBV2	15	TRBJ2-1	CASTPDSSSYNEQFF
few	-	TRBV11-2	14	TRBJ1-3	CASGHWGAGNTIYF
few	-	TRBV12-3/TRBV12-4	11	TRBJ2-4	CASSLLNIQHF
many	-	TRBV3-1	14	TRBJ1-1	CASSQGRTNTEAFF
many	-	TRBV27	13	TRBJ1-1	CASSFARDTEAFF